Listed below are T cell receptor beta chains from one sample, sequenced in a study of T cells after yellow fever vaccination. TCRdb itself ran the 5' RACE reads through MiXCR, one entry per CDR3 protein. This sample carries 250,000 to 300,000 distinct CDR3 sequences, around 10% of them seen once, and the ten largest clones take about 3%. Sequenced material: CD4+ T cells sorted from PBMCs, taken 5 days after the yellow fever booster vaccination. These receptors came from a man aged 18 to 29 who received the YFV17D yellow fever vaccine. The CDR3 runs from the conserved cysteine through the conserved F or W. Fields, in order: D gene, J gene, clone size, V gene, CDR3 DNA, CDR3 protein. A D gene is named only where the DNA matches it firmly. Size tells how often a clone was seen (once, few, many) or the class of an expanded clone, and some rows leave it out.

>TRBD2|TRBJ2-7|.|TRBV3-1
TGTGCCAGCAGCCATACCGGGGGGAGAGACTACGAGCAGTACTTC
CASSHTGGRDYEQYF
>.|TRBJ2-5|few|TRBV29-1
TGCAGCGGGGACTACAGGGGCTCGGAGACCCAGTACTTC
CSGDYRGSETQYF
>.|TRBJ2-3|many|TRBV5-1
TGCGCCAGCAGCTTGGGACAGGCAGATACGCAGTATTTT
CASSLGQADTQYF
>.|TRBJ1-2|.|TRBV6-2/TRBV6-3
TGTGCCAGCAGTTACGACGCCCGAACCTATGGCTACACCTTC
CASSYDARTYGYTF
>.|TRBJ1-2|.|TRBV7-2
TGTGCCAGCAGAGACAATACCGGGGGGAACTATGGCTACACCTTC
CASRDNTGGNYGYTF
>.|TRBJ2-6|.|TRBV25-1
TGTGCCAGCGGGGGTGCACATGGGGCCAACGTCCTGACTTTC
CASGGAHGANVLTF
>.|TRBJ2-5|.|TRBV7-2
TGTGCCAGCAGCCAATTCCTGGAGGGAGAGACCCAGTACTTC
CASSQFLEGETQYF
>TRBD2|TRBJ2-7|.|TRBV20-1
TGCAGTGCTAGAGGAGCGGGGGGCGATTCCTACGAGCAGTACTTC
CSARGAGGDSYEQYF
>.|TRBJ1-1|.|TRBV28
TGTGCCAGCAGCTCCGGGGCTTACACTGAAGCTTTCTTT
CASSSGAYTEAFF
>.|TRBJ1-4|few|TRBV18
TGTGCCAGCTCACCGCGGAAGGATGAAAAACTGTTTTTT
CASSPRKDEKLFF
>.|TRBJ1-1|.|TRBV25-1
TGTGCCAGCAGTGACGAATGGCCGAACACTGAAGCTTTCTTT
CASSDEWPNTEAFF
>.|TRBJ2-7|.|TRBV20-1
TGCAGTGCTACCCGACCGGACAGAACCTACGAGCAGTACTTC
CSATRPDRTYEQYF
>TRBD2|TRBJ2-3|many|TRBV5-1
TGCGCCAGCAGCTTGGGGACTAGCGGAGATACGCAGTATTTT
CASSLGTSGDTQYF
>.|TRBJ2-7|.|TRBV4-3
TGCGCCAGCAGCCAAGATTTACGGACGGAACTCATCGGCGAGCAGTACTTC
CASSQDLRTELIGEQYF
>.|TRBJ1-5|many|TRBV11-2
TGTGCCAGCAGCTTAACCGAGGGCAATCAGCCCCAGCATTTT
CASSLTEGNQPQHF
>TRBD1|TRBJ1-4|many|TRBV7-9
TGTGCCAGCAGCAGGGGACAGGGTAATGAAAAACTGTTTTTT
CASSRGQGNEKLFF